The 6 T cell receptor beta chains below were found in one sample sequenced in a study of response to subunit inactivated influenza vaccine. TCRdb independently ran MiXCR on the RT-PCR reads; one entry per CDR3 protein. The sample holds about 800,000 distinct CDR3 sequences; 21% are singletons and the top ten take roughly a tenth. The starting material was PBMCs from blood, obtained 5 days after vaccination. The origin of the receptors is a man aged 45-65 years who received an inactivated influenza vaccine.

The chain joins TRBV20-1 to TRBJ1-4, with D perhaps TRBD1 (6 bases). The CDR3 has 13 amino acids. Germline lookup yields CDR1 DFQATT and CDR2 SNEGSKA (reference sequence). V shed 3 bases and J shed 5 bases, with 10 bases lying between them. The CDR3 coding sequence is TGCAGTGCTAGGACAGGACACAATGAAAAACTGTTTTTT. Residues: CSARTGHNEKLFF.

The V gene is TRBV11-2, the J gene TRBJ2-1; 11 bases map to TRBD2. The CDR3 is made up of 19 amino acids. With 6 bases clipped from V and 0 bases from J, the junction kept 13 bases outside the gene matches. The V gene's germline CDR1 is SGHAT and CDR2 FQNNGV. CDR3 DNA: TGTGCCAGCAGTCGTTCGGTGGGGACTAGCGGCAGCTCCTACAATGAGCAGTTCTTC. It translates to CASSRSVGTSGSSYNEQFF.

CDR3 sequence (DNA): TGTGCCAGCTCACCAGCCCGACAGGCCTACGAGCAGTACTTC. As protein: CASSPARQAYEQYF. The rearrangement uses TRBV18 and TRBJ2-7; the D gene is possibly TRBD1 (6 bases). CDR1 is KGHSH and CDR2 is LQKENI in the germline V gene. Trimming cost V 2 bases and J 2 bases, with 10 bases left between them. The CDR3 runs to 14 residues.

The chain joins TRBV20-1 to TRBJ2-5; 8 bases align to TRBD2. Germline loops: CDR1 DFQATT, CDR2 SNEGSKA (reference sequence). The CDR3 contains 15 residues. With V trimmed by 2 bases and J by 5 bases, 10 bases remained unmatched. CDR3 bases: TGCAGTGCTAGAAGGCGGGAGGTGCCGGGGGAGACCCAGTACTTC. Its translation is CSARRREVPGETQYF.

This chain links TRBV20-1 with TRBJ2-4; D is ambiguous. Trimming left V 5 bases short and J 0 bases short, with 8 bases between. The CDR3 length is 13 residues. CDR1 and CDR2 from the germline V gene are DFQATT and SNEGSKA (reference sequence). CDR3 sequence (DNA): TGCAGTGCTCCGATACTAGCCAAAAACATTCAGTACTTC. Encoded protein: CSAPILAKNIQYF.

Only a few counts were recorded for this clonotype. The chain recombines TRBV6-1 with TRBJ2-2; perhaps TRBD2 as D (5 bases). V lost 7 bases and J 6 bases, leaving 15 bases between the germline ends. Germline V gene sequence: CDR1 MNHNS, CDR2 SASEGT. This CDR3 spans 14 amino acids. Written as DNA, the CDR3 is TGTGCCAGCACCGACCTGAGGGTCTCCGGGGAGCTGTTTTTT. It codes for CASTDLRVSGELFF.